This section outlines one T cell receptor (beta chain) sequence together with its context. Its antigen is currently unknown. Sequenced by immunoSEQ multiplex PCR; TCRdb stores in-frame clones only, minus some. This sample has over 60,000 clones; approximately 83% occur once, and the top ten carry roughly 0.7%. These data belong to a study of OX40 agonist ivuxolimab in advanced cancers. Study context: Patients were dosed with the agonistic anti-OX40 (CD134) antibody ivuxolimab. Three patients got partial responses; one had hepatocellular carcinoma and two had cutaneous melanoma. Overall study results and limits: Some of the nonresponding patients also showed low levels of normalized T-cell clonal expansion.

This CDR3 has 11 residues. The germline CDR1 and CDR2 sequences are DFQATT and SNEGSKA (reference sequence). Deletions cut 5 bases from V and 2 bases from J, with 3 bases between. With baseline, cycle 4 day 1, and cycle 7 day 1 as timepoints, blood was sampled. Source: CD4+ or CD8+ T cells sorted from blood, taken in a trial of the OX40 agonist ivuxolimab. V and J are TRBV20-1 and TRBJ2-2; D remains ambiguous. The clonotype was recovered from an adult with an advanced solid tumor such as melanoma, head and neck, liver or kidney cancer. This CDR3 reads CSAYNTGELFF. The CDR3 DNA reads as TGCAGTGCTTATAACACCGGGGAGCTGTTTTTT.